What follows are 13 T cell receptor beta chains derived from one specimen sequenced in a study of tumor-infiltrating lymphocytes in primary liver carcinoma (dated by TCRdb to the late 2010s). These reads were obtained on an Illumina HiSeq 2500. Starting from around 500 ng total RNA, TCRbeta-specific cDNA was produced by reverse transcription with a constant-region primer and ProtoScript II reverse transcriptase. The TCRbeta libraries were prepared through three rounds of nested multiplex PCR following a slightly modified ARM-PCR procedure. Each of the first two PCR rounds ran for approximately 11 cycles and used multiplex TRBV1-TRBV30 forward primers together with a Cbeta reverse primer. TCRdb ran its own pipeline on the public reads, namely fastp trimming at Q25 and MiXCR clone calling, and kept in-frame beta chains. For every CDR3 protein sequence, its rows merge into one entry that carries the most common genes and DNA. The table for this sample lists tens of thousands of distinct CDR3 sequences; around 74% of them were counted only once. Jointly, the top ten make up roughly 15% of the sample.

Without any cell sorting, total RNA and DNA were co-extracted from roughly 18-30 mg of bulk tissue using the AllPrep DNA/RNA mini kit. Sequenced input: liver tumor tissue from sampling region 4. The label giving this sample's cell subset or site can be read as: tumor region T4, right-lateral pole. These receptors all stem from a man aged 35 to 55 with primary liver carcinoma and hepatitis B virus infection.

Comments on this clonotype: A read error may account for a junction end that differs from germline. V and J are TRBV7-8 and TRBJ2-1, with D maybe TRBD1 (6 bases). CDR3 length equals 13 residues. CDR1 and CDR2 from the germline V gene are SGHVS and FQNEAQ. CDR3 residues: CASSSGQYCEQFF. In DNA form, the CDR3 reads TGTGCTAGCAGCTCTGGACAGTACTGTGAGCAGTTCTTC.

The rearrangement uses TRBV21-1 and TRBJ2-7; the D call of TRBD2 is as the table states it, not checked on the DNA. TRBV21-1 is tagged as a pseudogene. The CDR3 consists of 16 residues. CDR3 amino acids: CAISSGRVTSGYEQYF. As DNA, the CDR3 is TGTGCCATCAGCTCAGGCAGGGTGACTAGCGGCTACGAGCAGTACTTC.

With respect to this clonotype: The junction differs from germline at one of its ends, possibly a read error. The chain employs TRBV11-2 and TRBJ2-4; no clear D gene. The germline gives CDR1 SGHAT, CDR2 FQNNGV. The CDR3 consists of 15 residues. This CDR3 reads CASTTSAVANNIQYF. The CDR3 nucleotides are TGTGCCAGCACTACTTCGGCAGTAGCCAACAACATTCAGTACTTC. The full variable domain, in which reference TRBV11-2 and TRBJ2-4 provide the parts outside the CDR3, is EAGVAQSPRYKIIEKRQSVAFWCNPISGHATLYWYQQILGQGPKLLIQFQNNGVVDDSQLPKDRFSAERLKGVDSTLKIQPAKLEDSAVYLCASTTSAVANNIQYFGAGTRLSVL.

This clonotype was seen a handful of times. At one end the junction does not follow the germline gene, possibly because of a read error. The chain joins TRBV11-2 to TRBJ2-7; a possible D gene is TRBD1 (5 bases). CDR1 and CDR2 from the germline V gene are SGHAT and FQNNGV. The CDR3 extends over 14 amino acids. In DNA form, the CDR3 reads TGTGCCAGCAACTCTAACAGGAACCCCTACGAACAGTACTTC. Its protein is CASNSNRNPYEQYF.

As regards this clonotype: One end of the junction varies from germline; a read error may be responsible. J is TRBJ1-1 and V is TRBV5-5; D is unresolved. The CDR3 is 15 residues long. Germline loops: CDR1 SGHKS, CDR2 YYEKEE (reference sequence). In DNA, the CDR3 is TGTGTCAGCAGCCATGAAGGTGAGTGGTACACTGAAGCTTTCTTT. This translates into CVSSHEGEWYTEAFF.

The CDR3 DNA reads as TGTGCCTGGGGTAAGAGTTCAGGGGAGACCCAGTACTTC. It yields the protein CAWGKSSGETQYF. This chain links TRBV30 with TRBJ2-5; weak D call: TRBD1 (5 bases). Trimming left V 5 bases short and J 5 bases short, with 15 bases between. This CDR3 is built from 13 residues. Per germline, CDR1 GTSNPN and CDR2 SVGIG (reference sequence).

Of note for this clonotype: Without the conserved terminal phenylalanine or tryptophan, this CDR3 likely stems from a read error. The chain uses TRBV11-2 and TRBJ2-6; 8 bases are shared with TRBD1. The germline CDR1 and CDR2 sequences are SGHAT and FQNNGV. The CDR3 extends over 21 amino acids. CDR3 amino acids: CANSMGGDRGISLSGASVLTY. For the CDR3, the DNA is TGTGCCAACAGCATGGGGGGAGACAGGGGCATTTCCCTCTCTGGGGCCAGCGTCCTGACTTAC.

On this clonotype: A read error may produce the germline difference seen at one junction end. The chain has TRBV6-6 and TRBJ1-1, with a tentative D call TRBD1 (6 bases). The CDR3 is made up of 13 amino acids. CDR1 and CDR2 from the germline V gene are MNHNY and SVGAGI (reference sequence). CDR3 sequence: CASNTRGTTEAFF. CDR3 bases: TGTGCCAGCAACACAAGGGGGACTACTGAAGCTTTCTTC.

This chain uses TRBV5-1 with TRBJ2-1, with D possibly matching TRBD2 (6 bases). The CDR3 covers 14 residues. The V end was cut by 3 bases, the J end by 4 bases, with 11 bases between. Germline loops: CDR1 SGHRS, CDR2 YFSETQ. CDR3 coding DNA: TGCGCCAGCAGCTCGGCGGGAAGGTACAATGAGCAGTTCTTC. Its translation is CASSSAGRYNEQFF.

The rearrangement links TRBV7-6 to TRBJ2-3; D is perhaps TRBD1 or TRBD2 (5 bases each). The germline gives CDR1 SGHVS, CDR2 FNYEAQ. This CDR3 has 14 amino acids. V shed 2 bases and J shed 6 bases, with 12 bases lying between them. This CDR3 reads CASSLSGEGDTQYF. In DNA form, the CDR3 reads TGTGCCAGCAGCTTAAGTGGAGAGGGGGATACGCAGTATTTT.

This clonotype was counted once. One junction end does not reproduce the germline sequence, and a read error may be involved. The rearrangement joins TRBV4-2 to TRBJ1-2; D unresolved. This CDR3 is 15 amino acids long. Germline values: CDR1 LGHNA, CDR2 YNFKEQ. CDR3 nucleotides: TGTGTCAGCAGCCAAGGCGCCAGGAGCCCCTATGGTTACATCTTC. Amino acid sequence: CVSSQGARSPYGYIF.

A remark on this clonotype: It may be a read error: a sequence one base away is much more abundant. The rearrangement uses TRBV7-2 and TRBJ2-5; a weak D match, TRBD1 (5 bases). This CDR3 is 14 amino acids long. V was clipped by 8 bases and J by 5 bases, with 18 bases between them. Per germline, CDR1 SGHTA and CDR2 FQGNSA. CDR3 sequence: CASGLGRRGETQYF. CDR3 sequence (DNA): TGTGCCAGCGGCCTCGGCCGAAGGGGCGAGACCCAGTACTTC.

Of note for this clonotype: Here the CDR3 omits its conserved ending phenylalanine or tryptophan, so a read error is the likely source. The rearrangement links TRBV11-3 to TRBJ2-1; TRBD2 might be the D (6 bases). Trimming cost V 2 bases and J 5 bases, with 19 bases left between them. Looked up from germline, CDR1 is SGHNT and CDR2 is YENEEA. The CDR3 loop spans 17 amino acids. The DNA for the CDR3 is TGTGCCAGCAGCTTATGTGTACCGGGACTCCCCCACAATGAGCAGTTCCTC. This translates into CASSLCVPGLPHNEQFL.